This TCR beta chain was obtained from a study of blood T cell repertoires in COVID-19. Which cohort a participant joined came from the clinical history participants gave. As originally analysed: Amplification of reference gene primers provided the estimated nucleated cell counts. TCRdb keeps only in-frame clones here, not all; method: immunoSEQ multiplex PCR. The DNA gave D and trimming, while V, J and clone size come from that table. The sample lists around 170,000 clones, 88% seen once, with roughly 9% in the top ten. V gave up 6 bases and J gave up 2 bases, with 17 bases separating them. This CDR3 has 16 amino acids. Germline V CDR1 and CDR2: LNHDA, SQIVND (reference sequence).

The receptor comes from a woman aged 18 to 35 who had recovered from COVID-19. The rearrangement uses TRBV19 and TRBJ2-1, with D tentatively TRBD2 (6 bases). Sequencing used PBMCs or T cells enriched from blood (not recorded which). The CDR3 reads CASRAGWGNTYNEQFF. The CDR3 DNA sequence: TGTGCCAGTAGGGCGGGGTGGGGGAACACCTACAATGAGCAGTTCTTC.